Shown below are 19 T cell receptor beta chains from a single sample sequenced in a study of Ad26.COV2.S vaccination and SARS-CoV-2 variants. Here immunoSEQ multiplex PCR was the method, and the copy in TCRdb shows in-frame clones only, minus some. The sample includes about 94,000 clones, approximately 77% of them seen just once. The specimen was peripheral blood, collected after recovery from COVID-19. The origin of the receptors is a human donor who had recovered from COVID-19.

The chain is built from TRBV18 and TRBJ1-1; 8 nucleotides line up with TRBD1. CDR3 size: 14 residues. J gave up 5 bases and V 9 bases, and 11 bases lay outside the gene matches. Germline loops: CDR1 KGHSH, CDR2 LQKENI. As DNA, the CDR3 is TGTGCCAGTTCGGTTAGGACAGGGCAGACTGAAGCTTTCTTT. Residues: CASSVRTGQTEAFF.

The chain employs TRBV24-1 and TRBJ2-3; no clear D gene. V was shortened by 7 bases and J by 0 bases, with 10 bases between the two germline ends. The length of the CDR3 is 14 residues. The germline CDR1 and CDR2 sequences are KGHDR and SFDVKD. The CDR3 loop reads CATRKDGSTDTQYF. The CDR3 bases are TGTGCCACCAGGAAGGACGGCAGCACAGATACGCAGTATTTT.

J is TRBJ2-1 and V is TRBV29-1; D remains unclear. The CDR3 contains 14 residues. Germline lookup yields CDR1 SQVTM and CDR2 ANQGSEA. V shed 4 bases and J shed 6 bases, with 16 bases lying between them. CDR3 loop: CSVVPRWQSNEQFF. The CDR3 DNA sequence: TGCAGCGTTGTTCCGAGATGGCAGAGCAATGAGCAGTTCTTC.

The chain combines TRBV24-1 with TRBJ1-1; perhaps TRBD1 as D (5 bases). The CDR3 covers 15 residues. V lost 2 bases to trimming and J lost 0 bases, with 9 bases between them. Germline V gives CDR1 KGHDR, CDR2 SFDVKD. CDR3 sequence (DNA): TGTGCCACCAGTGATTCGACAGCATTGAACACTGAAGCTTTCTTT. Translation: CATSDSTALNTEAFF.

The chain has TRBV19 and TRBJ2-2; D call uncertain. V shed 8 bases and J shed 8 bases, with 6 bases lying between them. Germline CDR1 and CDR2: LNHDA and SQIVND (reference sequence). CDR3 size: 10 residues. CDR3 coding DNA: TGTGCCAGTTTAGGAGGGGAGCTGTTTTTT. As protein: CASLGGELFF.

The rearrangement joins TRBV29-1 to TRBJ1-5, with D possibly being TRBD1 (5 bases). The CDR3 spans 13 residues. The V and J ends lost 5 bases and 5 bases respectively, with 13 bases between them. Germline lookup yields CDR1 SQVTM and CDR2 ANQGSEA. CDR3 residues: CSVSYRRDQPQHF. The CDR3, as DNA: TGCAGCGTTTCATACAGGAGGGATCAGCCCCAGCATTTT.

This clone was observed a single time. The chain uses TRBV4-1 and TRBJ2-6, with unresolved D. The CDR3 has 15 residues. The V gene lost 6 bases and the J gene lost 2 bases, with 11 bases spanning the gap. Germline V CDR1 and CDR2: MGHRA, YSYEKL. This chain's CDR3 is CASSLRLPGANVLTF. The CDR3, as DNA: TGCGCCAGCAGTCTCCGGCTACCTGGGGCCAACGTCCTGACTTTC.

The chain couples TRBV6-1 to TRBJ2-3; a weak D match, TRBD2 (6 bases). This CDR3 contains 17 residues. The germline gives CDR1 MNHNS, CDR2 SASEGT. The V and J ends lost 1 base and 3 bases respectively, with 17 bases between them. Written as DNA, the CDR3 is TGTGCCAGCAGTGAAGATCCCGGACTACGCCAGACAGATACGCAGTATTTT. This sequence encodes CASSEDPGLRQTDTQYF.

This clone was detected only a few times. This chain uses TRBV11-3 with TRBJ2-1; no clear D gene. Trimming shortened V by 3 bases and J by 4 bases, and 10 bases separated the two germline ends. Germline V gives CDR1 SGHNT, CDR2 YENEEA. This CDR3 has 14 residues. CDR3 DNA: TGTGCCAGCAGCTTCAATTCGTTGTACAATGAGCAGTTCTTC. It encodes CASSFNSLYNEQFF.

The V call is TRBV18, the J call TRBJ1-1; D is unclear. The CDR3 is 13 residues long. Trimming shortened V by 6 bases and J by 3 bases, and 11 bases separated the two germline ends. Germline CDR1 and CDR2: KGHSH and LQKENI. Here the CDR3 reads CASSTQQDTEAFF. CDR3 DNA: TGTGCCAGCTCCACCCAGCAGGACACTGAAGCTTTCTTT.

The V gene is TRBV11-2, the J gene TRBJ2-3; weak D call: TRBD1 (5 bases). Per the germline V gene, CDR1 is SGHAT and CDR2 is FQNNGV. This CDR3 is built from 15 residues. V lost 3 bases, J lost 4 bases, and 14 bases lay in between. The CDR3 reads CASSFIQGFPDTQYF. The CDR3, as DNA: TGTGCCAGCAGCTTTATTCAGGGCTTCCCAGATACGCAGTATTTT.

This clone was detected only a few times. CDR3 bases: TGTGCCAGCACCGGGCAGGGGAACTACGAGCAGTACTTC. This translates into CASTGQGNYEQYF. This chain joins TRBV28 and TRBJ2-7; D possibly corresponds to TRBD1 (6 bases). This CDR3 comprises 13 residues. V lost 7 bases to trimming and J lost 3 bases, with 13 bases between them. Per germline, CDR1 MDHEN and CDR2 SYDVKM. The full variable domain, completed using reference TRBV28 and TRBJ2-7, is DVKVTQSSRYLVKRTGEKVFLECVQDMDHENMFWYRQDPGLGLRLIYFSYDVKMKEKGDIPEGYSVSREKKERFSLILESASTNQTSMYLCASTGQGNYEQYFGPGTRLTVT.

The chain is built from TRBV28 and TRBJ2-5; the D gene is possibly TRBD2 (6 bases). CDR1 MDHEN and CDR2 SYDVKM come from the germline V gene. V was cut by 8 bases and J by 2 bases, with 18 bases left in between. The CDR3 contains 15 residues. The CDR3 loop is CASRMRGLTQETQYF. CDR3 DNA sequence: TGTGCCAGCCGAATGCGGGGTTTAACTCAAGAGACCCAGTACTTC. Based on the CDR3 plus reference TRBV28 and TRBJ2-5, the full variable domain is DVKVTQSSRYLVKRTGEKVFLECVQDMDHENMFWYRQDPGLGLRLIYFSYDVKMKEKGDIPEGYSVSREKKERFSLILESASTNQTSMYLCASRMRGLTQETQYFGPGTRLLVL.

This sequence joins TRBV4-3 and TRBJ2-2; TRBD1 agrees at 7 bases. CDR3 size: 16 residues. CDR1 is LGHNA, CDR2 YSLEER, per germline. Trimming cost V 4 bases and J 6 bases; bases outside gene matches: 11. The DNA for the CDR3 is TGCGCCAGCAGCCGCCGACAGGGTGCCCCTCCCGGGGAGCTGTTTTTT. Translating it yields CASSRRQGAPPGELFF.

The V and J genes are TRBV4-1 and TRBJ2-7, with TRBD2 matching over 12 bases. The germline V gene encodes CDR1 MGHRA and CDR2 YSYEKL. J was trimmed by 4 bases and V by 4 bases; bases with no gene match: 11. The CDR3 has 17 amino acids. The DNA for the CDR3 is TGCGCCAGCAGCCCCTCCGGACTAGCGGGGCACCCATACGAGCAGTACTTC. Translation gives CASSPSGLAGHPYEQYF.

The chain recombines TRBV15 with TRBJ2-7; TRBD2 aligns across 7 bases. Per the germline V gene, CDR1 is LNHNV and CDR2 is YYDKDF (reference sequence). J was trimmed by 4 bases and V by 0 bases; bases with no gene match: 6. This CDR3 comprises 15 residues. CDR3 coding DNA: TGTGCCACCAGCAGAGATTTGGCGCGGGAGTACGAGCAGTACTTC. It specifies CATSRDLAREYEQYF.

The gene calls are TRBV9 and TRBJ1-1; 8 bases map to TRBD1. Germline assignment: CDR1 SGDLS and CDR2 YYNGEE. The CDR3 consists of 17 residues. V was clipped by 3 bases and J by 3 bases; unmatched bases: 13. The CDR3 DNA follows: TGTGCCAGCAGCGCCGACCCCAGGGGGCGTTTGGACACTGAAGCTTTCTTT. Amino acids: CASSADPRGRLDTEAFF.

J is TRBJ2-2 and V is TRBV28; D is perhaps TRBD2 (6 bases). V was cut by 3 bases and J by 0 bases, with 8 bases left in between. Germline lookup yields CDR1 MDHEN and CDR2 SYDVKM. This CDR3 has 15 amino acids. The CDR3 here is CASSFGGPNTGELFF. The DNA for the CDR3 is TGTGCCAGCAGTTTCGGGGGACCGAACACCGGGGAGCTGTTTTTT.

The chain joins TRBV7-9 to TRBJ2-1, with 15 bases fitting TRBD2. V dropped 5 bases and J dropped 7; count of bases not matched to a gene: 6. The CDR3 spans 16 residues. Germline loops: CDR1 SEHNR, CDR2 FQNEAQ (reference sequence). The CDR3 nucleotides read TGTGCCAGCAGCCCCTGGACTAGCGGGAGGGGGAATGAGCAGTTCTTC. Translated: CASSPWTSGRGNEQFF.